A selection of T cell receptor beta chains follows, all from one sample in a study of T cell responses to AZD1222 COVID-19 vaccine. Profiled with immunoSEQ multiplex PCR; TCRdb holds only in-frame clones, not every one. Of about 120,000 clones in the sample, roughly 88% were seen once. This specimen consisted of peripheral blood, obtained on day 0 of AZD1222 vaccination. The receptor set was obtained from an adult in good health. Each CDR3 is given with its conserved first and last residue. D genes are given only for firm matches. Size tells how often a clone was seen (once, few, many) or the class of an expanded clone, and some rows leave it out.

V	D	J	size	CDR3	DNA
TRBV28	TRBD2	TRBJ2-7	NA	CASSHSGGTYEQYF	TGTGCCAGCAGTCATTCGGGGGGGACCTACGAGCAGTACTTC
TRBV28	NA	TRBJ1-5	once	CASTTPVGRMVQPQHF	TGTGCCAGCACCACCCCGGTGGGACGGATGGTCCAGCCCCAGCATTTT
TRBV2	NA	TRBJ1-1	NA	CAGGKVGNTEAFF	TGTGCCGGGGGAAAGGTAGGGAACACTGAAGCTTTCTTT
TRBV27	TRBD1	TRBJ2-7	NA	CASARQGNSYEQYF	TGTGCCAGCGCCCGACAGGGTAACTCCTACGAGCAGTACTTC
TRBV2	NA	TRBJ1-6	NA	CASSEPVSPLHF	TGTGCCAGCAGTGAGCCGGTATCACCCCTCCACTTT
TRBV10-3	NA	TRBJ2-7	once	CAIRDGAYEQYF	TGTGCCATCAGAGACGGGGCCTACGAGCAGTACTTC
TRBV4-3	NA	TRBJ1-3	once	CASSPGNTIYF	TGCGCCAGCAGCCCCGGAAACACCATATATTTT
TRBV18	TRBD1	TRBJ2-4	NA	CASSPTHRGQGVYF	TGTGCCAGCTCACCGACACACAGGGGGCAGGGTGTGTACTTC
TRBV5-6	NA	TRBJ1-2	once	CASSLETTYGYTF	TGTGCCAGCAGCTTGGAGACTACCTATGGCTACACCTTC
TRBV7-2	NA	TRBJ1-2	NA	CASSPWGEGIDGYTF	TGTGCCAGCAGCCCATGGGGGGAGGGCATAGATGGCTACACCTTC
TRBV2	NA	TRBJ2-5	NA	CASSSQTGVKGTQYF	TGTGCCAGCAGTTCCCAAACAGGCGTGAAGGGGACCCAGTACTTC
TRBV5-4	NA	TRBJ2-1	NA	CASRPWDGTLYNEQFF	TGTGCCAGCAGACCGTGGGACGGAACCCTTTACAATGAGCAGTTCTTC
TRBV9	NA	TRBJ2-7	NA	CASSVGPSASSYEQYF	TGTGCCAGCAGCGTAGGTCCTAGCGCGAGCTCCTACGAGCAGTACTTC
TRBV3-1/TRBV3-2	NA	TRBJ1-3	NA	CASSQSRISGNTIYF	TGTGCCAGCAGCCAGTCAAGGATCTCTGGAAACACCATATATTTT
TRBV12-5	TRBD2	TRBJ2-5	NA	CASELFPPTSGGKETQYF	TGTGCTAGTGAACTCTTCCCGCCGACTAGCGGGGGAAAAGAGACCCAGTACTTC
TRBV28	TRBD1	TRBJ1-1	NA	CASSPRTGKYTEAFF	TGTGCCAGCAGTCCCAGGACAGGGAAATACACTGAAGCTTTCTTT
TRBV7-6	NA	TRBJ1-3	NA	CASSLGPMGSGNTIYF	TGTGCCAGCAGCTTGGGACCCATGGGCTCTGGAAACACCATATATTTT
TRBV2	NA	TRBJ1-3	NA	CASTPEGSGNTIYF	TGTGCCAGCACGCCGGAGGGGTCTGGAAACACCATATATTTT
TRBV3-1/TRBV3-2	NA	TRBJ1-1	NA	CASSLSRQSMNTEAFF	TGTGCCAGCAGCCTAAGTCGTCAGAGCATGAACACTGAAGCTTTCTTT
TRBV19	NA	TRBJ2-7	NA	CASSMNQRVYEQYF	TGTGCCAGTAGTATGAATCAACGGGTCTACGAGCAGTACTTC
TRBV2	NA	TRBJ1-1	NA	CATRAGSASEAFF	TGTGCCACCCGGGCAGGATCCGCCTCTGAAGCTTTCTTT
TRBV19	NA	TRBJ2-1	NA	CASSIQAGAIEQFF	TGTGCCAGTAGTATTCAGGCAGGGGCGATTGAGCAGTTCTTC
TRBV9	NA	TRBJ1-2	NA	CATRNRAGYGYTF	TGTGCCACGAGGAACAGGGCGGGCTATGGCTACACCTTC
TRBV2	NA	TRBJ1-2	NA	CASTPGARHGYTF	TGTGCCAGCACCCCGGGGGCCAGGCATGGCTACACCTTC
TRBV9	NA	TRBJ1-4	once	CASSPGHTTNEKLFF	TGTGCCAGCAGCCCTGGCCATACAACTAATGAAAAACTGTTTTTT
TRBV6-2/TRBV6-3	TRBD2	TRBJ2-7	few	CASSYLGGSSYEQYF	TGTGCCAGCAGTTACCTCGGCGGGAGCTCCTACGAGCAGTACTTC
TRBV6-2/TRBV6-3	NA	TRBJ2-3	few	CASSYQGWGNGDTQYF	TGTGCCAGCAGTTACCAAGGCTGGGGTAACGGAGATACGCAGTATTTT
TRBV24-1	TRBD2	TRBJ2-3	NA	CATSDSRTSGGQNTQYF	TGTGCCACCAGTGATTCAAGGACTAGCGGGGGGCAAAATACGCAGTATTTT
TRBV2	NA	TRBJ1-5	NA	CASSGGWLGRSNQPQHF	TGTGCCAGCAGTGGGGGATGGCTGGGGAGAAGCAATCAGCCCCAGCATTTT
TRBV19	NA	TRBJ2-1	NA	CASSMNSYNEQFF	TGTGCCAGTAGTATGAATTCCTACAATGAGCAGTTCTTC
TRBV9	NA	TRBJ2-7	NA	CASSVAPSYEQYF	TGTGCCAGCAGCGTAGCCCCTTCCTACGAGCAGTACTTC
TRBV7-2	NA	TRBJ2-3	NA	CASSLDGPLDTQYF	TGTGCCAGCAGCTTAGACGGCCCGCTAGATACGCAGTATTTT
TRBV21-1	NA	TRBJ1-3	NA	CASSLPRGKVTGNTIYF	TGTGCCAGCAGCCTCCCCCGCGGCAAGGTAACTGGAAACACCATATATTTT
TRBV21-1	NA	TRBJ2-7	NA	CASSKKIETGFSYEQYF	TGTGCCAGCAGCAAAAAAATAGAGACAGGATTCTCCTACGAGCAGTACTTC
TRBV5-1	NA	TRBJ1-5	NA	CASSLVGDDNQPQHF	TGCGCCAGCAGCTTGGTCGGGGATGACAATCAGCCCCAGCATTTT
TRBV4-1	TRBD1	TRBJ2-1	NA	CASSQGLLGTGIGSNEQFF	TGCGCCAGCAGCCAAGGACTGCTGGGGACAGGCATCGGAAGCAATGAGCAGTTCTTC
TRBV25-1	NA	TRBJ2-1	few	CASRGGGGNEQFF	TGTGCCAGCAGGGGGGGAGGGGGCAATGAGCAGTTCTTC
TRBV4-3	TRBD2	TRBJ2-1	NA	CASSQEPGGPRNEQFF	TGCGCCAGCAGCCAAGAGCCGGGGGGGCCCCGTAATGAGCAGTTCTTC
TRBV28	TRBD2	TRBJ2-1	NA	CASSLRVGLAGGRVNEQFF	TGTGCCAGCAGTTTGAGAGTGGGACTAGCGGGGGGGCGTGTGAATGAGCAGTTCTTC
TRBV7-2	TRBD1	TRBJ1-1	NA	CASSPRTGRNTEAFF	TGTGCCAGCAGCCCTAGGACAGGGCGGAACACTGAAGCTTTCTTT
TRBV15	TRBD2	TRBJ2-1	NA	CATSRESGAPDEQFF	TGTGCCACCAGCAGAGAAAGCGGGGCCCCCGATGAGCAGTTCTTC
TRBV7-2	NA	TRBJ2-1	NA	CASSLVLGNEQFF	TGTGCCAGCAGCTTAGTCTTGGGGAATGAGCAGTTCTTC
TRBV6-5	TRBD2	TRBJ2-7	NA	CASSWGRPGLAVEQYF	TGTGCCAGCAGTTGGGGTCGACCGGGACTAGCGGTCGAGCAGTACTTC
TRBV5-1	NA	TRBJ2-3	NA	CASSLGPSSGTDTQYF	TGCGCCAGCAGCTTGGGCCCTAGCTCAGGAACAGATACGCAGTATTTT
TRBV5-6	NA	TRBJ2-7	NA	CASSPTPATYEQYF	TGTGCCAGCAGCCCGACGCCCGCCACCTACGAGCAGTACTTC
TRBV11-3	TRBD1	TRBJ1-2	NA	CASSTTTGGYRTPFYYTF	TGTGCCAGCAGCACCACGACAGGGGGCTACCGGACCCCCTTCTACTACACCTTC
TRBV23-1	NA	TRBJ1-5	NA	CASSQSGSEQPQHF	TGCGCCAGCAGTCAATCAGGCAGTGAACAGCCCCAGCATTTT
TRBV5-1	TRBD2	TRBJ2-1	NA	CASSPSGGGSYNEQFF	TGCGCCAGCAGCCCAAGTGGCGGGGGCTCCTACAATGAGCAGTTCTTC
TRBV2	NA	TRBJ1-2	NA	CASRMRENYGYTF	TGTGCCAGCAGAATGAGGGAAAACTATGGCTACACCTTC
TRBV5-1	NA	TRBJ2-5	NA	CASSLDYLRQETQYF	TGCGCCAGCAGCTTGGACTACTTGAGACAAGAGACCCAGTACTTC
TRBV29-1	TRBD2	TRBJ2-7	NA	CSAQGLAGGVYEQYF	TGCAGCGCTCAGGGACTAGCGGGGGGCGTATACGAGCAGTACTTC
TRBV18	NA	TRBJ2-5	once	CASSRGQETQYF	TGTGCCAGCTCACGAGGGCAAGAGACCCAGTACTTC
TRBV7-9	NA	TRBJ1-2	NA	CASSPGGVANYGYTF	TGTGCCAGCAGCCCGGGGGGGGTTGCTAACTATGGCTACACCTTC
TRBV6-1	NA	TRBJ1-2	NA	CASSEKGVGYTF	TGTGCCAGCAGTGAAAAGGGCGTCGGCTACACCTTC